This is a list of T cell receptor beta chains from one sample in a study of a mutant IDH1 vaccine in newly diagnosed glioma. No antigen is known for these receptors. Only in-frame clones appear in the TCRdb table, and some are missing; sequencing was by immunoSEQ multiplex PCR. The table shows some 120,000 clones, with just under 80% occurring only once. This specimen consisted of PBMCs, obtained from a glioma patient whose treatment included an IDH1 peptide vaccine. These receptors were taken from a man aged 35 to 55 with glioma. Each CDR3 is given with its conserved first and last residue. D genes are given only for firm matches. Only part of the rows carry a size: once, few, many, or a class if the clone is expanded.

CDR3: CASSQLSSGGAYNEQFF
DNA: TGCGCCAGCAGCCAACTTTCTAGCGGGGGGGCTTACAATGAGCAGTTCTTC
size: once
J: TRBJ2-1
D: TRBD2
V: TRBV5-1

CDR3: CASSLVHNEQFF
DNA: TGTGCCAGCAGCTTAGTCCACAATGAGCAGTTCTTC
size: once
J: TRBJ2-1
D: -
V: TRBV7-9

CDR3: CASSLNPSGAISYNEQFF
DNA: TGTGCCAGCAGCTTAAACCCGAGCGGGGCTATCTCCTACAATGAGCAGTTCTTC
size: -
J: TRBJ2-1
D: TRBD2
V: TRBV7-2

CDR3: CASSFSQLAGGSYNEQFF
DNA: TGTGCCAGCAGCTTCTCCCAACTAGCGGGGGGGTCCTACAATGAGCAGTTCTTC
size: -
J: TRBJ2-1
D: TRBD2
V: TRBV7-9

CDR3: CASSSRGLAGPGGTYEQYF
DNA: TGCGCCAGCAGCTCTCGGGGACTAGCGGGTCCTGGGGGGACCTACGAGCAGTACTTC
size: -
J: TRBJ2-7
D: TRBD2
V: TRBV5-1

CDR3: CASSPEGALGNTIYF
DNA: TGTGCCAGCAGCCCCGAGGGGGCGCTGGGAAACACCATATATTTT
size: -
J: TRBJ1-3
D: TRBD1
V: TRBV7-2

CDR3: CAVQRADEKLFF
DNA: TGTGCTGTGCAAAGGGCCGATGAAAAACTGTTTTTT
size: few
J: TRBJ1-4
D: -
V: TRBV12-5

CDR3: CASRLPGLSYNEQFF
DNA: TGTGCCAGCAGACTACCGGGACTCTCCTACAATGAGCAGTTCTTC
size: -
J: TRBJ2-1
D: -
V: TRBV7-2

CDR3: CAISAPSGGKDYEQYF
DNA: TGTGCCATCAGTGCCCCCTCGGGCGGGAAGGACTACGAGCAGTACTTC
size: -
J: TRBJ2-7
D: -
V: TRBV10-3

CDR3: CASSQEGSSSYEQYF
DNA: TGTGCCAGCAGTCAAGAGGGGTCCTCCTCCTACGAGCAGTACTTC
size: -
J: TRBJ2-7
D: -
V: TRBV6-1

CDR3: CASTWGLGNQPQHF
DNA: TGTGCCAGTACTTGGGGGCTTGGCAATCAGCCCCAGCATTTT
size: -
J: TRBJ1-5
D: -
V: TRBV19

CDR3: CAWSARQGLSEKLFF
DNA: TGTGCCTGGAGTGCCCGACAGGGGTTGAGTGAAAAACTGTTTTTT
size: -
J: TRBJ1-4
D: TRBD1
V: TRBV30

CDR3: CASSETLGNNSPLHF
DNA: TGTGCCAGCAGTGAAACACTTGGAAATAATTCACCCCTCCACTTT
size: once
J: TRBJ1-6
D: -
V: TRBV2

CDR3: CAGGKNYGYTF
DNA: TGTGCCGGAGGAAAAAACTATGGCTACACCTTC
size: -
J: TRBJ1-2
D: -
V: TRBV2

CDR3: CASSLTPSSGNTIYF
DNA: TGTGCCAGCAGCTTAACACCGAGCTCTGGAAACACCATATATTTT
size: -
J: TRBJ1-3
D: -
V: TRBV7-2

CDR3: CASSVDRNEKLFF
DNA: TGTGCCAGCAGCGTAGACAGAAATGAAAAACTGTTTTTT
size: few
J: TRBJ1-4
D: -
V: TRBV9

CDR3: CASSFIVAAQETQYF
DNA: TGCGCCAGCAGCTTTATCGTAGCAGCACAAGAGACCCAGTACTTC
size: -
J: TRBJ2-5
D: -
V: TRBV5-1

CDR3: CSVKGADQSSYEQYF
DNA: TGCAGCGTTAAAGGTGCAGATCAGAGCTCCTACGAGCAGTACTTC
size: -
J: TRBJ2-7
D: -
V: TRBV29-1

CDR3: CASSLAQGVPYEQYF
DNA: TGTGCCAGCAGCTTAGCGCAAGGGGTTCCCTACGAGCAGTACTTC
size: -
J: TRBJ2-7
D: -
V: TRBV7-6

CDR3: CASSRTSGLLISSYEQYF
DNA: TGTGCCAGCAGCCGGACTAGCGGGCTCCTTATTTCCTCCTACGAGCAGTACTTC
size: -
J: TRBJ2-7
D: TRBD2
V: TRBV7-9

CDR3: CASSLGAGPSYEQYF
DNA: TGTGCCAGCAGCTTAGGGGCGGGGCCCTCCTACGAGCAGTACTTC
size: once
J: TRBJ2-7
D: -
V: TRBV13

CDR3: CASIGQGTYNSPLHF
DNA: TGCGCCAGCATTGGACAGGGGACCTATAATTCACCCCTCCACTTT
size: -
J: TRBJ1-6
D: TRBD1
V: TRBV10-2

CDR3: CATRTMGGNQPQHF
DNA: TGTGCCACGCGTACGATGGGAGGCAATCAGCCCCAGCATTTT
size: -
J: TRBJ1-5
D: -
V: TRBV19

CDR3: CATGTSGRDGEETQYF
DNA: TGTGCCACCGGGACTAGCGGGCGCGACGGGGAAGAGACCCAGTACTTC
size: once
J: TRBJ2-5
D: TRBD2
V: TRBV19

CDR3: CAISESMGGFNQPQHF
DNA: TGTGCCATCAGTGAGTCGATGGGGGGATTCAATCAGCCCCAGCATTTT
size: -
J: TRBJ1-5
D: -
V: TRBV10-3

CDR3: CATSREGAREGEKLFF
DNA: TGTGCCACCAGCAGAGAGGGCGCCAGGGAGGGTGAAAAACTGTTTTTT
size: -
J: TRBJ1-4
D: -
V: TRBV15

CDR3: CASSQDGLAFGELFF
DNA: TGCGCCAGCAGCCAAGATGGACTAGCGTTCGGGGAGCTGTTTTTT
size: -
J: TRBJ2-2
D: TRBD2
V: TRBV4-3

CDR3: CATETFYEQYF
DNA: TGTGCCACCGAGACCTTCTACGAGCAGTACTTC
size: -
J: TRBJ2-7
D: -
V: TRBV2

CDR3: CASSQDPPAATNQPQHF
DNA: TGCGCCAGCAGCCAAGATCCCCCGGCAGCGACTAATCAGCCCCAGCATTTT
size: -
J: TRBJ1-5
D: -
V: TRBV4-3

CDR3: CASSMGTSGLRGETQYF
DNA: TGTGCCAGTAGTATGGGAACTAGCGGGCTACGTGGGGAGACCCAGTACTTC
size: -
J: TRBJ2-5
D: TRBD2
V: TRBV19

CDR3: CASSLGDSNYNQPQHF
DNA: TGTGCCAGCAGCTTGGGGGACAGTAACTACAATCAGCCCCAGCATTTT
size: -
J: TRBJ1-5
D: TRBD1
V: TRBV5-8

CDR3: CAWNPGQGAYEQYF
DNA: TGTGCCTGGAATCCGGGACAGGGGGCCTACGAGCAGTACTTC
size: -
J: TRBJ2-7
D: TRBD1
V: TRBV30

CDR3: CASSGRTNTGELFF
DNA: TGTGCCAGCAGTGGGCGAACGAACACCGGGGAGCTGTTTTTT
size: -
J: TRBJ2-2
D: -
V: TRBV7-2

CDR3: CAIKQRDTQYF
DNA: TGTGCCATCAAACAGAGGGATACGCAGTATTTT
size: -
J: TRBJ2-3
D: -
V: TRBV10-3

CDR3: CASSPGTGKHEQYF
DNA: TGTGCCAGCAGCCCCGGGACAGGGAAGCACGAGCAGTACTTC
size: -
J: TRBJ2-7
D: TRBD1
V: TRBV5-6

CDR3: CASILAGQWNTGELFF
DNA: TGTGCCAGCATCTTAGCGGGACAGTGGAACACCGGGGAGCTGTTTTTT
size: -
J: TRBJ2-2
D: -
V: TRBV28

CDR3: CASSSHRQGQGDEQFF
DNA: TGTGCCAGCAGCTCTCATCGACAGGGGCAGGGTGATGAGCAGTTCTTC
size: -
J: TRBJ2-1
D: TRBD1
V: TRBV14

CDR3: CASSQGGTGLEKLFF
DNA: TGCGCCAGCAGCCAAGGGGGGACAGGTCTAGAAAAACTGTTTTTT
size: -
J: TRBJ1-4
D: TRBD1
V: TRBV5-1

CDR3: CAIRPSGSLSDTQYF
DNA: TGTGCCATCAGGCCTAGCGGGAGCCTCTCAGATACGCAGTATTTT
size: -
J: TRBJ2-3
D: TRBD2
V: TRBV10-3

CDR3: CAWNILKGYTF
DNA: TGTGCCTGGAATATATTGAAGGGCTACACCTTC
size: -
J: TRBJ1-2
D: -
V: TRBV30

CDR3: CASSKGQGAKNTIYF
DNA: TGTGCCAGCAGTAAAGGACAGGGGGCAAAAAACACCATATATTTT
size: -
J: TRBJ1-3
D: TRBD1
V: TRBV13

CDR3: CAWSVSPGGYTF
DNA: TGTGCCTGGAGTGTAAGCCCGGGGGGCTACACCTTC
size: -
J: TRBJ1-2
D: -
V: TRBV30

CDR3: CASSVGGRADQPQHF
DNA: TGTGCCAGCAGCGTAGGTGGGAGGGCGGACCAGCCCCAGCATTTT
size: -
J: TRBJ1-5
D: -
V: TRBV9

CDR3: CASGLATVNEKLFF
DNA: TGTGCTAGTGGTTTGGCAACAGTCAATGAAAAACTGTTTTTT
size: -
J: TRBJ1-4
D: -
V: TRBV12-5

CDR3: CSARGCNEQFF
DNA: TGCAGTGCTAGAGGCTGCAATGAGCAGTTCTTC
size: -
J: TRBJ2-1
D: -
V: TRBV20-1

CDR3: CSVEVQGKTEAFF
DNA: TGCAGCGTTGAAGTCCAGGGGAAGACTGAAGCTTTCTTT
size: -
J: TRBJ1-1
D: -
V: TRBV29-1

CDR3: CASSQLIMNTEAFF
DNA: TGCGCCAGCAGCCAACTTATAATGAACACTGAAGCTTTCTTT
size: -
J: TRBJ1-1
D: -
V: TRBV4-3

CDR3: CASSYGSPRGGELFF
DNA: TGTGCCAGCAGTTACGGCTCGCCTCGGGGCGGGGAGCTGTTTTTT
size: -
J: TRBJ2-2
D: -
V: TRBV6-5

CDR3: CASSLGGTSDYEQYF
DNA: TGTGCCAGCAGCTTGGGAGGGACAAGCGACTACGAGCAGTACTTC
size: once
J: TRBJ2-7
D: -
V: TRBV5-6

CDR3: CASSSGLAGEVVDTQYF
DNA: TGTGCCAGCAGCTCAGGACTAGCGGGAGAGGTAGTAGATACGCAGTATTTT
size: -
J: TRBJ2-3
D: TRBD2
V: TRBV13

CDR3: CASTTLGGIGTEAFF
DNA: TGTGCCAGCACCACGCTGGGCGGGATCGGCACTGAAGCTTTCTTT
size: -
J: TRBJ1-1
D: -
V: TRBV27

CDR3: CASSQDRTGLATDTQYF
DNA: TGCGCCAGCAGCCAAGACCGGACTGGACTAGCTACAGATACGCAGTATTTT
size: -
J: TRBJ2-3
D: TRBD2
V: TRBV4-3

CDR3: CASSFRTSSYNEQFF
DNA: TGTGCCAGCAGCTTCCGGACCAGCTCCTACAATGAGCAGTTCTTC
size: -
J: TRBJ2-1
D: -
V: TRBV9

CDR3: CASSLHRRETQYF
DNA: TGTGCCAGCAGTTTACACCGCCGAGAGACCCAGTACTTC
size: -
J: TRBJ2-5
D: -
V: TRBV7-9

CDR3: CASKDREKNTEAFF
DNA: TGTGCCAGTAAGGACCGAGAGAAGAACACTGAAGCTTTCTTT
size: -
J: TRBJ1-1
D: -
V: TRBV19

CDR3: CATVLARTDTQYF
DNA: TGTGCCACTGTGCTAGCGCGCACAGATACGCAGTATTTT
size: -
J: TRBJ2-3
D: -
V: TRBV7-9

CDR3: CASSDRDRGFQPQHF
DNA: TGTGCCAGCAGTGATAGGGACAGGGGTTTTCAGCCCCAGCATTTT
size: few
J: TRBJ1-5
D: TRBD1
V: TRBV2

CDR3: CASIGGGFTDTQYF
DNA: TGTGCCAGCATAGGGGGGGGTTTTACAGATACGCAGTATTTT
size: -
J: TRBJ2-3
D: -
V: TRBV28

CDR3: CASSAGGGQPQHF
DNA: TGCGCCAGCAGCGCAGGGGGCGGTCAGCCCCAGCATTTT
size: -
J: TRBJ1-5
D: TRBD1
V: TRBV5-1

CDR3: CASNSGTGMRNEQYF
DNA: TGTGCCAGCAACTCCGGGACAGGGATGAGGAACGAGCAGTACTTC
size: -
J: TRBJ2-7
D: TRBD1
V: TRBV5-4